A selection of T cell receptor beta chains follows, all from one sample in a study of EBV T-cell therapy then PD-1 blockade in nasopharyngeal carcinoma. Antigen specificity for these receptors is unknown. Sequencing was performed with immunoSEQ multiplex PCR; in TCRdb, only in-frame clones are kept and a portion is missing. The data contain roughly 14,000 clones, around 84% of them singletons. This material consisted of CD8+ T cells from blood, taken at roughly day 97 from a patient whose treatment included autologous EBV-specific T cells and nivolumab. These receptor sequences come from a man in his forties or fifties with nasopharyngeal carcinoma. Both conserved end residues are part of each CDR3.

v_call: TRBV10-3; j_call: TRBJ2-2; cdr3_aa: CATEGGGRGELFF
v_call: TRBV7-9; j_call: TRBJ2-3; cdr3_aa: CASSPTSGGLSTDTQYF
v_call: TRBV4-3; j_call: TRBJ2-1; cdr3_aa: CASSQDPDSGAYEQFF
v_call: TRBV9; j_call: TRBJ1-1; cdr3_aa: CASSQQGRTEAFF
v_call: TRBV28; j_call: TRBJ2-7; cdr3_aa: CASTTDRFGDEQYF
v_call: TRBV3-1/TRBV3-2; j_call: TRBJ2-1; cdr3_aa: CASSRSASSYNEQFF
v_call: TRBV19; j_call: TRBJ2-7; cdr3_aa: CASGYRGSYEQYF
v_call: TRBV4-1; j_call: TRBJ2-7; cdr3_aa: CASSQVGGHSYEQYF
v_call: TRBV5-4; j_call: TRBJ2-5; cdr3_aa: CASSLRGAGETQYF
v_call: TRBV6-6; j_call: TRBJ2-5; cdr3_aa: CASSHPSWARGETQYF
v_call: TRBV19; j_call: TRBJ2-1; cdr3_aa: CASSIEGEGPYNEQFF
v_call: TRBV7-9; j_call: TRBJ2-1; cdr3_aa: CASSLPPKGTDNEQFF
v_call: TRBV6-5; j_call: TRBJ1-2; cdr3_aa: CASPGTGYGYTF
v_call: TRBV6-5; j_call: TRBJ1-2; cdr3_aa: CASSFHLSGEEDGYTF
v_call: TRBV7-6; j_call: TRBJ2-5; cdr3_aa: CASSPRQGKSETQYF
v_call: TRBV19; j_call: TRBJ2-7; cdr3_aa: CASSLGRTYEQYF
v_call: TRBV10-3; j_call: TRBJ2-7; cdr3_aa: CAISEDAEPYEQYF
v_call: TRBV7-3; j_call: TRBJ2-7; cdr3_aa: CASSPGQGASYEQYF
v_call: TRBV27; j_call: TRBJ2-3; cdr3_aa: CASSFETGGTDTQYF
v_call: TRBV6-1; j_call: TRBJ2-4; cdr3_aa: CASSDNIQYF
v_call: TRBV4-3; j_call: TRBJ1-4; cdr3_aa: CASSQITGTGPEKLFF
v_call: TRBV7-9; j_call: TRBJ2-2; cdr3_aa: CASSPAPQGITGELFF
v_call: TRBV2; j_call: TRBJ1-2; cdr3_aa: CAIEDRIYGYTF
v_call: TRBV5-1; j_call: TRBJ2-3; cdr3_aa: CASSLRAALSTDTQYF
v_call: TRBV12-3/TRBV12-4; j_call: TRBJ2-7; cdr3_aa: CASSCESALEQYF